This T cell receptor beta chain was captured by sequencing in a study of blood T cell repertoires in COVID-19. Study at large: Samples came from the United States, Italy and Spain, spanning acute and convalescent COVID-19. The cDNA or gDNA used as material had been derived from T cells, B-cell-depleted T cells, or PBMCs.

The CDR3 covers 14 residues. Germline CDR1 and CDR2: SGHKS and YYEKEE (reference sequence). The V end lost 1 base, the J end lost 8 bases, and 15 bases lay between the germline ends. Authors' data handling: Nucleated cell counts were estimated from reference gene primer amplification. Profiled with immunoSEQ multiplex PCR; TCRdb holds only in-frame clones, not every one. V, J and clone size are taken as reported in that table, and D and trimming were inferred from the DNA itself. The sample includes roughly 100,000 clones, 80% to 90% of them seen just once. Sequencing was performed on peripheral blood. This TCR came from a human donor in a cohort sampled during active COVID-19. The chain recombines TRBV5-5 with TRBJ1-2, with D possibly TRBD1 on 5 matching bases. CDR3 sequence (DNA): TGTGCCAGCAGCTTGCTGTCGGGGGAATACGGCTACACCTTC. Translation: CASSLLSGEYGYTF.